The following is a T cell receptor (beta chain) sequence with its context. What it binds is unknown. Germline V gene data show CDR1 as LNHNV and CDR2 as YYDKDF (reference sequence). CDR3 length: 16 residues. This specimen comes from a study of T cells in narcolepsy. Study-wide points: Healthy controls reportedly lacked the autoreactive clonotypes serially found in patients' blood. Autoreactive HCRT-specific and TRIB2-specific clonotypes were marked in same-patient CSF-versus-blood CD4+ comparisons.

Clones were read by immunoSEQ multiplex PCR, and TCRdb kept only the in-frame ones, dropping some. The data contain roughly 25,000 clones, about 82% of them singletons. What was sequenced was memory (CD45RA-) CD4+ T cells from blood. The genes are TRBV15 and TRBJ2-7, with TRBD2 as a possible D gene (6 bases). Matching the DNA end better, TRBJ2-5 makes the J call doubtful. This sequence was found in a human donor in good health. The CDR3 sequence: CATSGLLAGGKGTQYF. CDR3 DNA sequence: TGTGCCACCAGCGGTCTACTAGCAGGAGGGAAGGGGACCCAGTACTTC.